Each of the 20 T cell receptor beta chains below was sequenced from the same sample in a study of CD8 T cells in Susac syndrome. Random hexamers primed reverse transcription of about 0.5 to 1 ug RNA. TCRdb re-called the immunoSEQ multiplex PCR reads with MiXCR, one entry per CDR3 protein. The sample records approximately 100,000 distinct CDR3 sequences, roughly 91% being singletons. The sequencing sample was made of CD4+ T cells from PBMCs. The receptors were sampled from a human donor in good health.

The CDR3 reads CSVTESLYGYTF. The CDR3 DNA reads TGCAGCGTGACAGAGTCACTCTATGGCTACACCTTC. The J gene is TRBJ1-2, the V gene TRBV29-1; a weak D match, TRBD1 (5 bases). Germline V gene lookup returns CDR1 SQVTM and CDR2 ANQGSEA. This CDR3 has 12 amino acids. V lost 6 bases and J lost 4, with 12 bases in between.

The chain carries TRBV5-1 and TRBJ2-2, with D possibly called TRBD1 or TRBD2 (5 bases each). The CDR3 is made up of 16 amino acids. Trimming stripped 3 bases from V and 4 bases from J, with 16 bases between. The germline CDR1 and CDR2 sequences are SGHRS and YFSETQ. CDR3 protein: CASSSGLDTVTGELFF. In DNA form, the CDR3 reads TGCGCCAGCAGCTCGGGGCTGGACACCGTCACCGGGGAGCTGTTTTTT.

This clonotype was seen more than once but under ten times. The chain links TRBV5-1 to TRBJ2-4; the D gene is possibly TRBD2 (6 bases). The CDR3 is 14 residues long. Germline V lookup: CDR1 SGHRS, CDR2 YFSETQ. The germline V and J ends were trimmed by 4 bases and 7 bases, with 15 bases remaining between them. The CDR3 is CASSPRLERNIQYF. The CDR3 DNA sequence: TGCGCCAGCAGCCCTCGACTAGAACGGAACATTCAGTACTTC.

The chain joins TRBV11-1 to TRBJ1-1; no clear D gene. Trimming pared 4 bases from V and 0 bases from J, leaving 12 bases between. In germline, CDR1 is SGHAT, CDR2 FQDESV (reference sequence). The length of the CDR3 is 15 residues. CDR3 DNA: TGTGCCAGCAGCTCCCTTATTAGGATGAACACTGAAGCTTTCTTT. Protein product: CASSSLIRMNTEAFF.

The rearrangement uses TRBV29-1 and TRBJ1-2; 7 nucleotides align to TRBD1. V was clipped by 2 bases and J by 0 bases; unmatched bases: 12. CDR1 is SQVTM and CDR2 is ANQGSEA in the germline V gene. This CDR3 has 17 amino acids. CDR3 DNA: TGCAGCGTTGAATCCCCTTTGACAGGGAGGGCTAACTATGGCTACACCTTC. Its translation: CSVESPLTGRANYGYTF.

V is TRBV12-3 or TRBV12-4 and J is TRBJ1-4; possible D gene TRBD1, 6 bases. Trimming pared 6 bases from V and 0 bases from J, leaving 20 bases between. CDR3 size: 18 residues. CDR3 nucleotides: TGTGCCAGCAGCCGACGCGGCAGGGGCCTGGCAACTAATGAAAAACTGTTTTTT. Protein: CASSRRGRGLATNEKLFF.

J is TRBJ2-7 and V is TRBV2; a weak D match, TRBD1 (5 bases). Germline-derived CDR1 and CDR2 are SNHLY and FYNNEI. Trimming took 6 bases from V and 4 from J, leaving 7 bases between them. The CDR3 extends over 11 amino acids. The CDR3 here is CASSREYEQYF. The CDR3, as DNA: TGTGCCAGCAGCAGGGAATACGAGCAGTACTTC.

The chain joins TRBV29-1 to TRBJ1-3, with D hard to call. This CDR3 comprises 11 residues. V shed 6 bases and J shed 4 bases, with 7 bases lying between them. Germline-derived CDR1 and CDR2 are SQVTM and ANQGSEA. The CDR3, as DNA: TGCAGCGTCTCTCAAGGAAACACCATATATTTT. Residues: CSVSQGNTIYF.

V gene TRBV18 combines with J gene TRBJ2-5, with D perhaps TRBD2 (5 bases). V was trimmed by 4 bases and J by 2 bases, leaving 20 bases between them. Germline V gene lookup returns CDR1 KGHSH and CDR2 LQKENI. The CDR3 consists of 17 residues. CDR3 sequence (DNA): TGTGCCAGCTCACTGGGGATTGGGTCTTCGGGGCAAGAGACCCAGTACTTC. Protein sequence: CASSLGIGSSGQETQYF.

The genes are TRBV6-1 and TRBJ1-5, with 9 nucleotides matching TRBD1. The CDR3 runs 15 residues. Germline CDR1 MNHNS, CDR2 SASEGT. Trimming cost V 8 bases and J 4 bases; bases outside gene matches: 9. CDR3 sequence (DNA): TGTGCCAGCTCTTTGGACAGGGGAGTGAATCAGCCCCAGCATTTT. Residues: CASSLDRGVNQPQHF.

The chain has TRBV6-5 and TRBJ1-5, with unresolved D. V was cut by 2 bases and J by 0 bases, with 14 bases left in between. The length of the CDR3 is 17 residues. Per germline, CDR1 MNHEY and CDR2 SVGAGI. CDR3 sequence (DNA): TGTGCCAGCAGTTACCAGACCCCCTCCCATAGCAATCAGCCCCAGCATTTT. This gives the protein CASSYQTPSHSNQPQHF.

V gene TRBV7-9 combines with J gene TRBJ2-4; 7 bases are shared with TRBD2. The J segment lost 8 bases and the V segment lost 4 bases, leaving 8 bases of the junction unmatched. CDR1 SEHNR and CDR2 FQNEAQ come from the germline V gene (reference sequence). This CDR3 region has 14 residues. The CDR3, as DNA: TGTGCCAGCAGCTCCCTTTTTCGGGGGGACATTCAGTACTTC. This encodes CASSSLFRGDIQYF.

The chain has TRBV7-3 and TRBJ1-2; tentative D call: TRBD1 (6 bases). V lost 5 bases and J 7 bases, leaving 14 bases between the germline ends. CDR1 and CDR2 (germline): SGHTA, FQGTGA. The CDR3 spans 13 residues. Written as DNA, the CDR3 is TGTGCCAGCAGCCCTCAAGGGGGAGGTGGCTACACCTTC. It is translated as CASSPQGGGGYTF.

This clonotype showed up just a few times. This chain links TRBV2 with TRBJ2-7; TRBD1 matches at 10 bases. The germline gives CDR1 SNHLY, CDR2 FYNNEI. V lost 8 bases to trimming and J lost 3 bases; unmatched junction nucleotides: 4. This CDR3 spans 13 amino acids. The CDR3 DNA sequence: TGTGCCAGCGCCCGGGACAGGGGCTACGAGCAGTACTTC. Protein sequence: CASARDRGYEQYF.

J is TRBJ2-1 and V is TRBV7-2; D is uncertain. The V and J ends lost 2 bases and 0 bases respectively, with 14 bases between them. Germline values: CDR1 SGHTA, CDR2 FQGNSA. The CDR3 runs to 17 residues. CDR3 sequence (DNA): TGTGCCAGCAGCTTAATGAACTTCAGGAGCTCCTACAATGAGCAGTTCTTC. Translated, it gives CASSLMNFRSSYNEQFF.

V gene TRBV20-1 combines with J gene TRBJ2-1, with 9 bases fitting TRBD2. The V gene's germline CDR1 is DFQATT and CDR2 SNEGSKA (reference sequence). After removal of 4 bases from V and 8 bases from J, the junction contained 18 bases not matched to a gene. The length of the CDR3 is 17 residues. The CDR3, as DNA: TGCAGTGCTATCCATAGCGGGAGTTCGCTCTCGCGGCATGAGCAGTTCTTC. Translated: CSAIHSGSSLSRHEQFF.

The chain employs TRBV4-2 and TRBJ2-2; 8 nucleotides agree with TRBD2. Trimming at V came to 0 bases and at J to 3 bases, leaving 9 bases not matched to a gene. Germline values: CDR1 LGHNA, CDR2 YNFKEQ. The CDR3 sequence is 18 residues long. The CDR3 DNA is TGTGCCAGCAGCCAAGATGCGGGTACTAGCGGTTACACCGGGGAGCTGTTTTTT. Translation gives CASSQDAGTSGYTGELFF.

V usage is TRBV4-3 and J usage is TRBJ1-2; D ambiguous. Trimming pared 0 bases from V and 4 bases from J, leaving 15 bases between. Germline V gives CDR1 LGHNA, CDR2 YSLEER. The CDR3 has 16 amino acids. The CDR3 is CASSQDYGARAYGYTF. The CDR3 DNA reads as TGCGCCAGCAGCCAAGATTACGGAGCCAGAGCCTATGGCTACACCTTC.

On this clonotype itself: One end of the junction is discordant with germline, which a read error may explain. The chain has TRBV19 and TRBJ1-1, with a tentative D call TRBD1 (6 bases). The CDR3 runs 16 residues. Germline V gene lookup returns CDR1 LNHDA and CDR2 SQIVND (reference sequence). The CDR3 DNA follows: TGTGCCAGTAGTATAGGGAACAGGGCTGCGAACAATGAAGCTTTCTTT. Translated: CASSIGNRAANNEAFF.

V usage is TRBV6-5 and J usage is TRBJ2-2, with unresolved D. The CDR3 loop spans 13 amino acids. Trimming took off 4 bases at V and 5 bases at J, with 8 bases between the two ends. Germline loops: CDR1 MNHEY, CDR2 SVGAGI. The CDR3 sequence is CASSWSRTGELFF. The DNA of the CDR3 is TGTGCCAGCAGTTGGTCAAGGACCGGGGAGCTGTTTTTT.